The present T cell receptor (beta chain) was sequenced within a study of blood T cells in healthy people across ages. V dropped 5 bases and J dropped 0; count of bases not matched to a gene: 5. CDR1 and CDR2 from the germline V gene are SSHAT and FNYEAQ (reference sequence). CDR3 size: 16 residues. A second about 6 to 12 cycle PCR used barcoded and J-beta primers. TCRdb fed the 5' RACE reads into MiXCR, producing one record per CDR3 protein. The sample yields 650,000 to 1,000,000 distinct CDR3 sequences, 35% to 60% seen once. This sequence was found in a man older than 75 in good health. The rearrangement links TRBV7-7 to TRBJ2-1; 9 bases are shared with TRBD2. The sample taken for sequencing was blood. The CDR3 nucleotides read TGTGCCAGCAGCGCGATACTAGCGGGCTCCTACAATGAGCAGTTCTTC. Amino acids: CASSAILAGSYNEQFF.